Shown below are 5 T cell receptor beta chains from a single sample sequenced in a study of early T cells in non-severe SARS-CoV-2 infection. In TCRdb, the 5' RACE reads were re-called with MiXCR into one record per CDR3 protein. This table holds under 80,000 distinct CDR3 sequences, about an eighth found once. Sequencing used whole blood. These receptors all stem from an adult who was a healthcare worker with PCR-confirmed SARS-CoV-2 infection or an uninfected control (not recorded which).

This clonotype was detected ten times or more. The chain links TRBV19 to TRBJ1-5; D is perhaps TRBD1 (5 bases). Trimming removed 9 bases from V and 1 base from J, with 10 bases in between. CDR3 size: 13 residues. Germline-derived CDR1 and CDR2 are LNHDA and SQIVND (reference sequence). In nucleotides, the CDR3 is TGTGCCAGCGGAGACAGAAGCAATCAGCCCCAGCATTTT. Translated, it gives CASGDRSNQPQHF.

This clonotype was counted ten times or more. The genes are TRBV6-6 and TRBJ1-3, with 7 bases identical to TRBD1. The CDR3 is made up of 17 amino acids. The germline gives CDR1 MNHNY, CDR2 SVGAGI (reference sequence). Trimming removed 7 bases from V and 4 bases from J; junction bases left unmatched: 16. The CDR3 nucleotides read TGTGCCAGCAACCACCCCGGCTTAGGGGGCGAGGGAAACACCATATATTTT. Its protein is CASNHPGLGGEGNTIYF.

In this sample, this clonotype turned up a few times. The chain uses TRBV2 and TRBJ2-7; D is ambiguous. Germline V gives CDR1 SNHLY, CDR2 FYNNEI. The CDR3 is made up of 14 amino acids. Trimming left V 2 bases short and J 4 bases short, with 12 bases between. CDR3 region: CASSEFVRPYEQYF. As DNA, the CDR3 is TGTGCCAGCAGTGAATTCGTCAGGCCATACGAGCAGTACTTC.

This clonotype was seen many times. The V and J genes are TRBV12-3 or TRBV12-4 and TRBJ2-2; weak D call: TRBD2 (7 bases). The length of the CDR3 is 15 residues. V lost 5 bases and J lost 1, with 11 bases in between. The CDR3 protein is CASSRGAVNTGELFF. The CDR3 coding sequence is TGTGCCAGCAGTCGGGGGGCGGTGAACACCGGGGAGCTGTTTTTT.

This chain joins TRBV4-1 and TRBJ2-5; 15 nucleotides match TRBD2. The CDR3 runs to 14 residues. Germline V lookup: CDR1 MGHRA, CDR2 YSYEKL. V lost 2 bases, J lost 11 bases, and 3 bases stayed unmatched. The CDR3 loop reads CASSQPGTSGGQYF. For the CDR3, the DNA is TGCGCCAGCAGCCAACCCGGGACTAGCGGGGGGCAGTACTTC.